This T cell receptor beta chain comes out of a study of cytomegalovirus exposure and HLA in healthy donors. Across the study: The Caucasian-associated ancestry cluster held 80% to 90% of a few hundred genotyped donors.

At sampling all donors were nominally healthy, likely with unrecorded immune exposures. PCR involved 60 Vbeta and 13 Jbeta primers. Assay: immunoSEQ multiplex PCR; the TCRdb copy retains only in-frame clones and omits some. The sample shows about 120,000 clones, around 68% of them seen only once. V lost 5 bases to trimming and J lost 2 bases, with 9 bases between them. CDR1 and CDR2 from the germline V gene are MNHEY and SVGAGI. CDR3 size: 13 residues. Sequences were obtained from PBMCs. The chain couples TRBV6-5 to TRBJ2-5, with D possibly being TRBD1 (6 bases). The source of this sequence is a man aged 35 to 55 in good health and CMV-seropositive. The CDR3: CASSQGLQETQYF. In DNA, the CDR3 is TGTGCCAGCAGTCAGGGGTTACAAGAGACCCAGTACTTC.